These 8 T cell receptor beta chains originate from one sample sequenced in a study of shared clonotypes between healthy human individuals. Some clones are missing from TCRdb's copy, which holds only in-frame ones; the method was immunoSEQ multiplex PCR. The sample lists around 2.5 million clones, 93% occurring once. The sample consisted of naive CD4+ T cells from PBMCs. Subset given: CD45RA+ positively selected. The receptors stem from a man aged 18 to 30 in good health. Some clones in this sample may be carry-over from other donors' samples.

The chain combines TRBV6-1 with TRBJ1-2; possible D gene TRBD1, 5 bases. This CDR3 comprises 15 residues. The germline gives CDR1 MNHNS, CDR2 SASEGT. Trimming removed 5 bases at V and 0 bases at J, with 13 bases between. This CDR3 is CASSLQDKANYGYTF. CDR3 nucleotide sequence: TGTGCCAGCAGTCTCCAGGACAAAGCTAACTATGGCTACACCTTC.

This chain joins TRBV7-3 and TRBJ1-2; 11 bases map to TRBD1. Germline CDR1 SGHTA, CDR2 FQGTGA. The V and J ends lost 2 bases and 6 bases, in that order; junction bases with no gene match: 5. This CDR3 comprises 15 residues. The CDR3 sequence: CASSLVRTGGDGYTF. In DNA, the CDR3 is TGTGCCAGCAGCTTAGTGCGGACAGGGGGCGATGGCTACACCTTC.

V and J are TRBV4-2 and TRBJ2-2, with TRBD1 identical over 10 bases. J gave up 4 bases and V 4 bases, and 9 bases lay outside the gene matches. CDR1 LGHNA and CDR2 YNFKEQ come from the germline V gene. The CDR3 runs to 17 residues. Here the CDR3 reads CASSLPTGGAGTGELFF. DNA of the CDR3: TGTGCCAGCAGCCTTCCGACAGGGGGCGCGGGCACCGGGGAGCTGTTTTTT.

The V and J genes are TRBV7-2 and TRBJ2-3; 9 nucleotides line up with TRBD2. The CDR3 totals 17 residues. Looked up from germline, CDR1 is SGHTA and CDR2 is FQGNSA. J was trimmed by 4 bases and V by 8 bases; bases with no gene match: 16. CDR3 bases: TGTGCCAGCGGCCTTGTGGGGCTAGCGGGGCCCCCAGATACGCAGTATTTT. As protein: CASGLVGLAGPPDTQYF.

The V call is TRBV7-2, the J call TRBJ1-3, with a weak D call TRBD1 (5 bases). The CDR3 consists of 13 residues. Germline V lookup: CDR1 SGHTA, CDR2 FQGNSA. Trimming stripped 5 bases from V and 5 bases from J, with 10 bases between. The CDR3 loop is CASSKQVRNTIYF. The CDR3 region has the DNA TGTGCCAGCAGCAAACAGGTTCGAAACACCATATATTTT.

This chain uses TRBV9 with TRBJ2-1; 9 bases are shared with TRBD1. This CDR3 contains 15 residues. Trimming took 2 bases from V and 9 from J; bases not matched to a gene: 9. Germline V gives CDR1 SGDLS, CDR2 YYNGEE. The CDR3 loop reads CASSVMGTGNSEQFF. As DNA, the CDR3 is TGTGCCAGCAGCGTGATGGGGACAGGGAATAGTGAGCAGTTCTTC.

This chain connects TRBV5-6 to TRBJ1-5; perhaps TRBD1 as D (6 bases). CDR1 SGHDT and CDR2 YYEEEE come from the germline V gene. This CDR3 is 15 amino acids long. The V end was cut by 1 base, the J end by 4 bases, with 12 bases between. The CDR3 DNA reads TGTGCCAGCAGCTTGTGGCAGGGGATTAATCAGCCCCAGCATTTT. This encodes CASSLWQGINQPQHF.

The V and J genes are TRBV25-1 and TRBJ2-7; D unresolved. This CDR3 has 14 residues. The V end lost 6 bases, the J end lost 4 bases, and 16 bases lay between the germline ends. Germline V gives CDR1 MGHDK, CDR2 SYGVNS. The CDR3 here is CASSLGDNRYEQYF. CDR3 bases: TGTGCCAGCAGCCTCGGTGACAACCGGTACGAGCAGTACTTC.